This entry concerns a single T cell receptor beta chain. The antigen is undetermined. V lost 4 bases and J lost 2; bases outside the gene matches: 4. Germline CDR1 is KGHSH and CDR2 is LQKENI. The CDR3 runs 14 residues. This entry is derived from a study of T cell responses to AZD1222 COVID-19 vaccine. The study, taken as a whole, reports: Spike as a whole was targeted by vaccine-associated CD4 TCRs, dominant at 160-218 and 743-854. Regions left unmutated in variants are reportedly the target of nearly half of spike-specific TCRs.

The protocol was immunoSEQ multiplex PCR, while the TCRdb copy is restricted to in-frame clones and leaves out a portion. This sample has around 110,000 clones, with around 85% found just once. This chain joins TRBV18 and TRBJ1-1, with 7 nucleotides matching TRBD1. The sequenced sample was peripheral blood, obtained on day 0 of MenACWY control vaccination. This receptor was obtained from an adult in good health. The CDR3, as DNA: TGTGCCAGCTCACGAGACAGGGCAAACACTGAAGCTTTCTTT. Residues: CASSRDRANTEAFF.